This TCR beta chain was identified during a study of TIL therapy for anti-PD-1-resistant metastatic lung cancer. The length of the CDR3 is 14 residues. The libraries were made with immunoSEQ v3. Sequenced by immunoSEQ multiplex PCR; TCRdb stores in-frame clones only, minus some. The sample includes more than 45,000 clones, around 87% of them seen just once. Indicated time point: pre-treatment sample, taken before nivolumab and TIL therapy. J is TRBJ2-1 and V is TRBV21-1; TRBD2 is the table's D call and was not checked against the DNA. TRBV21-1 has pseudogene status. The TCR originated in a person aged 25-80 years with non-small cell lung cancer. The sequencing here drew on blood, taken at baseline. The CDR3, as DNA: TGTGCCAGCAGCAAAGTCGGGGAGTACAATGAGCAGTTCTTC. Amino acids: CASSKVGEYNEQFF.